A selection of T cell receptor beta chains follows, all from one sample in a study of human T cells and chemical hapten exposure. Using its own MiXCR run on the RACE reads, TCRdb lists one record per CDR3 protein. The sample includes 120,000 or so distinct CDR3 sequences, about 14% of them seen just once. The sample consisted of whole blood, taken in connection with sensitization to the hapten diphenylcyclopropenone (DPC). These receptors were obtained from a young woman with alopecia areata. Some clones in this sample may be carry-over from other donors' samples. Each CDR3 is given with its conserved first and last residue. Fields, in order: D gene, clone size, J gene, V gene, CDR3 protein, CDR3 DNA. The D gene is left open where the match is weak. Not all rows give a size; the values are once, few, many and, for expanded clones, a class.

d_gene: .
abundance: many
j_gene: TRBJ1-5
v_gene: TRBV7-2
CDR3aa: CASSYRDGQPQHF
CDR3nt: TGTGCCAGCAGTTACAGGGACGGTCAGCCCCAGCATTTT

d_gene: .
abundance: many
j_gene: TRBJ2-7
v_gene: TRBV5-1
CDR3aa: CASSLLPIGSYEQYF
CDR3nt: TGCGCCAGCAGCTTGTTGCCAATCGGATCCTACGAGCAGTACTTC

d_gene: .
abundance: once
j_gene: TRBJ2-3
v_gene: TRBV10-3
CDR3aa: CAISEQLDTQYF
CDR3nt: TGTGCCATCAGTGAGCAATTAGATACGCAGTATTTT

d_gene: .
abundance: .
j_gene: TRBJ2-5
v_gene: TRBV18
CDR3aa: CASSPSSTGQETQYF
CDR3nt: TGTGCCAGCTCGCCTAGTTCCACAGGACAAGAGACCCAGTACTTC

d_gene: TRBD1
abundance: few
j_gene: TRBJ1-1
v_gene: TRBV25-1
CDR3aa: CASSVQGAGTEAFF
CDR3nt: TGTGCCAGCAGTGTGCAGGGGGCCGGCACTGAAGCTTTCTTT

d_gene: .
abundance: many
j_gene: TRBJ2-5
v_gene: TRBV20-1
CDR3aa: CSARAGGHETQYF
CDR3nt: TGCAGTGCTAGAGCGGGGGGCCACGAGACCCAGTACTTC

d_gene: TRBD1
abundance: many
j_gene: TRBJ1-6
v_gene: TRBV18
CDR3aa: CASSPSDRPNSPLHF
CDR3nt: TGTGCCAGCTCACCATCGGACAGGCCTAATTCACCCCTCCACTTT

d_gene: .
abundance: many
j_gene: TRBJ2-4
v_gene: TRBV5-4
CDR3aa: CASSLGLAKNIQYF
CDR3nt: TGTGCCAGCAGCTTGGGTTTAGCCAAAAACATTCAGTACTTC

d_gene: .
abundance: few
j_gene: TRBJ2-2
v_gene: TRBV18
CDR3aa: CASSPSQWGTGELFF
CDR3nt: TGTGCCAGCTCACCGTCACAATGGGGGACCGGGGAGCTGTTTTTT

d_gene: .
abundance: many
j_gene: TRBJ1-3
v_gene: TRBV7-2
CDR3aa: CASSLRGLDGNTIYF
CDR3nt: TGTGCCAGCAGCCTCAGGGGACTAGATGGAAACACCATATATTTT

d_gene: TRBD1
abundance: few
j_gene: TRBJ2-3
v_gene: TRBV10-3
CDR3aa: CAISLADRGTDTQYF
CDR3nt: TGTGCCATCAGTCTCGCGGACAGGGGCACAGATACGCAGTATTTT

d_gene: .
abundance: few
j_gene: TRBJ2-2
v_gene: TRBV11-2
CDR3aa: CASTDLGDSRRAGELFF
CDR3nt: TGTGCCAGCACCGACCTGGGGGACAGCAGGAGGGCCGGGGAGCTGTTTTTT

d_gene: TRBD1
abundance: few
j_gene: TRBJ2-1
v_gene: TRBV5-1
CDR3aa: CASSLGDRYNEQFF
CDR3nt: TGCGCCAGCAGCTTGGGGGACAGATACAATGAGCAGTTCTTC

d_gene: .
abundance: few
j_gene: TRBJ2-7
v_gene: TRBV7-8
CDR3aa: CASSSARSGGSSYEQYF
CDR3nt: TGTGCCAGCAGCTCCGCCCGTAGTGGTGGAAGCTCCTACGAGCAGTACTTC

d_gene: .
abundance: many
j_gene: TRBJ1-1
v_gene: TRBV24-1
CDR3aa: CATSDLGYDGAFF
CDR3nt: TGTGCCACCAGTGATTTAGGGTATGATGGAGCTTTCTTT

d_gene: .
abundance: few
j_gene: TRBJ2-1
v_gene: TRBV9
CDR3aa: CASSPTTSYNEQFF
CDR3nt: TGTGCCAGCAGCCCGACTACCTCCTACAATGAGCAGTTCTTC

d_gene: .
abundance: .
j_gene: TRBJ1-6
v_gene: TRBV3-1
CDR3aa: CASSQTEYNSPLHF
CDR3nt: TGTGCCAGCAGCCAAACGGAGTATAATTCACCCCTCCACTTT

d_gene: .
abundance: many
j_gene: TRBJ1-4
v_gene: TRBV30
CDR3aa: CAWSVIRPTNEKLFF
CDR3nt: TGTGCCTGGAGCGTCATAAGGCCAACTAATGAAAAACTGTTTTTT

d_gene: .
abundance: .
j_gene: TRBJ1-1
v_gene: TRBV6-2/TRBV6-3
CDR3aa: CASSYSMGRNTEAFF
CDR3nt: TGTGCCAGCAGTTACTCGATGGGGCGGAACACTGAAGCTTTCTTT

d_gene: TRBD1
abundance: .
j_gene: TRBJ2-7
v_gene: TRBV11-2
CDR3aa: CASSRGTGFYEQYF
CDR3nt: TGTGCCAGCAGCCGAGGGACAGGGTTTTACGAGCAGTACTTC